This T cell receptor beta chain was recovered during a study of CD8+ T cells in alopecia areata. Across the whole study: Tofacitinib exposure lasted 6 to 18 months, followed by 6 months off drug. Study observations and caveats: Lesional scalp, notably in alopecia totalis/universalis, had clonality above that of normal scalp. TCR sharing was clearer in mice than between patients, perhaps partly owing to patient HLA diversity.

Described treatment: oral pan-JAK inhibitor, 5-10 mg twice daily. Sequencing used cDNA as its template, made by extracting RNA and reverse transcribing it. The table came from immunoSEQ multiplex PCR; TCRdb's copy has only in-frame clones and leaves some out. Among under 350,000 clones listed, 58% were seen once. V was trimmed by 2 bases and J by 0 bases, leaving 2 bases between them. The CDR3 sequence is 14 residues long. Looked up from germline, CDR1 is MGHRA and CDR2 is YSYEKL. A word on this clone: Its matching antigen is unknown.

The rearrangement uses TRBV4-1 and TRBJ2-6; D is uncertain. The sequence was obtained from a human donor with alopecia areata. The specimen was CD4+ T cells sorted from blood, collected at week 24, from a patient treated with tofacitinib. CDR3 bases: TGCGCCAGCAGCCAACCCTCTGGGGCCAACGTCCTGACTTTC. This sequence encodes CASSQPSGANVLTF.